This note documents a single TCR beta chain sequence. What it recognizes is unknown. This specimen comes from a study of identical twins. Study conclusions and caveats: Twins' excess sharing was less marked for out-of-frame beta sequences. Clonotypes of the beta chain that were abundant in cord blood carried fewer insertions (memory repertoires showed none).

The length of the CDR3 is 11 residues. J was trimmed by 8 bases and V by 6 bases; bases with no gene match: 3. Healthy Caucasians alone served as donors. TCRdb ran MiXCR on the 5' RACE reads and lists one entry per CDR3 protein. This table holds 690,000 or so distinct CDR3 sequences, around 6% found once. This chain links TRBV12-3 or TRBV12-4 with TRBJ1-2; 7 nucleotides line up with TRBD1. This clonotype was sampled from a man younger than 30 in good health. The sequenced sample was naive T cells sorted from blood. The CDR3 nucleotides are TGTGCCAGCAGCGACAGGGACGGCTACACCTTC. This translates into CASSDRDGYTF.